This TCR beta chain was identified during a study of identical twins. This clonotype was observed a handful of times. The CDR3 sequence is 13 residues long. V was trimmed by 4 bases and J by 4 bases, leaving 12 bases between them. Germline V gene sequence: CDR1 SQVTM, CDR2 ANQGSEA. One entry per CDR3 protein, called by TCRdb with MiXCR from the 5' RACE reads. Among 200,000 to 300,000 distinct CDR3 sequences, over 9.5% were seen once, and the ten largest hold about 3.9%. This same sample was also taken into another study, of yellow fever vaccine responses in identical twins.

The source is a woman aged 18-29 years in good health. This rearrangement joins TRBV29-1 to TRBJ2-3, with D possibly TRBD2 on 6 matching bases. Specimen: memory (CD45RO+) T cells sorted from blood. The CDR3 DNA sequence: TGCAGCGTTGCCCGGGAGCGCGCAGATACGCAGTATTTT. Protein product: CSVARERADTQYF.